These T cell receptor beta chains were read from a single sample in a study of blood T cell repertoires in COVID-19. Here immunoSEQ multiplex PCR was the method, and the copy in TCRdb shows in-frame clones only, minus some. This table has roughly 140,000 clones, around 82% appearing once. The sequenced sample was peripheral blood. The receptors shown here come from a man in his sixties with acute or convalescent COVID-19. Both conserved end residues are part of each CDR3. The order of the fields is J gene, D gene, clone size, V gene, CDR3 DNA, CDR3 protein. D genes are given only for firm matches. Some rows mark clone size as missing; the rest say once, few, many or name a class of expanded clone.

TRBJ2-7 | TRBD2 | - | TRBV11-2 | TGTGCCAGCAGCTTAGATCAGGGGACTAGAACCTACGAGCAGTACTTC | CASSLDQGTRTYEQYF
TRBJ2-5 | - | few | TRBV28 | TGTGCCAGCAGTTTATCCGCGGAGGCGGGTGAGACCCAGTACTTC | CASSLSAEAGETQYF
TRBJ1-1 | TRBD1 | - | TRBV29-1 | TGCAGCGTTGAGGCGGACAGGGGCGGCACTGAAGCTTTCTTT | CSVEADRGGTEAFF
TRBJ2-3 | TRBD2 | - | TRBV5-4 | TGTGCCGGGGGGACTAGCGGGAGTTTAGATACGCAGTATTTT | CAGGTSGSLDTQYF
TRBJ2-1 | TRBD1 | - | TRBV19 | TGTGCCAGTAGTATCGGACAGGGAAACTACAATGAGCAGTTCTTC | CASSIGQGNYNEQFF
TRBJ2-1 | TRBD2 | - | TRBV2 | TGTGCCAGCAGTTTTTTTATAGCGGGAGGTGGAAATGAGCAGTTCTTC | CASSFFIAGGGNEQFF
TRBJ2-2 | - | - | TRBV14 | TGTGCCAGCAGCCTTCGACGGGCAGGGTCCGGGTCCGGGGAGCTGTTTTTT | CASSLRRAGSGSGELFF
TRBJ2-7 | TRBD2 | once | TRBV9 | TGTGCCAGCAGCGTAGCTAGCGGGAGTAATTACGAGCAGTACTTC | CASSVASGSNYEQYF
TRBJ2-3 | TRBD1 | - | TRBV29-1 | TGCAGCGTTGAATGGGGGACAGGGCACCATCCAGATACGCAGTATTTT | CSVEWGTGHHPDTQYF
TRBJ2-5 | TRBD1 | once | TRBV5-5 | TGTGCCAGCAGCATCTCTGTGGGGACAGGGAGAGAGACCCAGTACTTC | CASSISVGTGRETQYF
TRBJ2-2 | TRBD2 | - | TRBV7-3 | TGTGCCAGCAGCTCCCAACTAGCGACCGGGGAGCTGTTTTTT | CASSSQLATGELFF
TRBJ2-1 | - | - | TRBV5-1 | TGCGCCAGCAGCTTGGACGCGGGACCTTACAATGAGCAGTTCTTC | CASSLDAGPYNEQFF
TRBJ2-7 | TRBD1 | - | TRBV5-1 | TGCGCCAGCAGCTTGGCAGGGACAGGCGGCGGCGAGCAGTACTTC | CASSLAGTGGGEQYF
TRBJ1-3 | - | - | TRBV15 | TGTGCCACCAGTCGTCAACAGGCGGCTGGAAACACCATATATTTT | CATSRQQAAGNTIYF
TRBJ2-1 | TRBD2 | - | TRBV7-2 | TGTGCCAGCACACTGTGGGAGGGCCCCAATGAGCAGTTCTTC | CASTLWEGPNEQFF
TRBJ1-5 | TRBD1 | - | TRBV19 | TGTGCCAGTAGTGCTCCCGGGACAGCGGATCAGCCCCAGCATTTT | CASSAPGTADQPQHF
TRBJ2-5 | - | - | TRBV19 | TGTGCCAGTAGTCCGACCCGGGCAGGGTCGCTACCTGGGGAGACCCAGTACTTC | CASSPTRAGSLPGETQYF
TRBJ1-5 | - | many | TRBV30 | TGTGCCTGGCAGGAAAGTTATAGCAATCAGCCCCAGCATTTT | CAWQESYSNQPQHF
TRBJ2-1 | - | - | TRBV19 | TGTGCCAGTAGTATAAGGGGCACAGGGCGTGGCAATGAGCAGTTCTTC | CASSIRGTGRGNEQFF
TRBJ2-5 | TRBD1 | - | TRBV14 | TGTGCCAGCAGTGGTACAGGGGGACAAGAGACCCAGTACTTC | CASSGTGGQETQYF
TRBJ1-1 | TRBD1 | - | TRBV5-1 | TGCGCCAGCAGCTTGCTACAGGGGGACACTGAAGCTTTCTTT | CASSLLQGDTEAFF
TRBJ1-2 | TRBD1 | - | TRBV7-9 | TGTGCCAGCAGCTTACTATCGGGACAGGACGGCTATGGCTACACCTTC | CASSLLSGQDGYGYTF
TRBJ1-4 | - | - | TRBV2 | TGTGCCAGCAGTGTCAGGGTGGATAATGAAAAACTGTTTTTT | CASSVRVDNEKLFF
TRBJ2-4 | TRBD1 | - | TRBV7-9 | TGTGCCAGCAGCCCAACAGACAGGGATAGGAACATTCAGTACTTC | CASSPTDRDRNIQYF
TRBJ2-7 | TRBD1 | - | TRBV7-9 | TGTGCCAGCGGAGGACAGGGGGCGCGAACTAGCGGGCTTTACGAGCAGTACTTC | CASGGQGARTSGLYEQYF
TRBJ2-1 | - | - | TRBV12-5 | TGTGCTAGTGGTTTCAGCCGGGTTGAGCAGTTCTTC | CASGFSRVEQFF
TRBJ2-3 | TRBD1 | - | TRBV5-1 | TGCGCCAGCAGCCCGGCCGAGACAGGGCTCAAAGATACGCAGTATTTT | CASSPAETGLKDTQYF
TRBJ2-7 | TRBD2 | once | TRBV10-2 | TGCGCCAGCAGCCGGGACTACCTCTACGAGCAGTACTTC | CASSRDYLYEQYF
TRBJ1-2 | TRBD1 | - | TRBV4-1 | TGCGCCAGCAGCCAAGGGGACAGGGGCGGTGGCTACACCTTC | CASSQGDRGGGYTF
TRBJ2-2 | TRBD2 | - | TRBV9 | TGTGCCAGCAGCGTAGTGACTAGCGGGAGTACCGGGGAGCTGTTTTTT | CASSVVTSGSTGELFF
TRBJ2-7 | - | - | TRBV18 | TGTGCCAGCTCAAGGACAGCTTACGAGCAGTACTTC | CASSRTAYEQYF
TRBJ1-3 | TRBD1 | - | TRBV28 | TGTGCCAGCAGTACGACCGGGACAGGGGCGGGAAACACCATATATTTT | CASSTTGTGAGNTIYF
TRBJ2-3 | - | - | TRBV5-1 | TGCGCCAGCCGGTCCCCGGGCACAGATACGCAGTATTTT | CASRSPGTDTQYF
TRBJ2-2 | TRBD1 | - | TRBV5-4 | TGTGCCAGCAGGGGAGACAGGGGGAAGGGCGGGGAGCTGTTTTTT | CASRGDRGKGGELFF
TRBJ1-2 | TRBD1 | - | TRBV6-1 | TGTGCCAGCAGTGCCCAGGCCAGACAGGGAAGTAGCTATGGCTACACCTTC | CASSAQARQGSSYGYTF
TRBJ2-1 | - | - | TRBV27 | TGTGCCAGCAGGATACAGGGCTACAATGAGCAGTTCTTC | CASRIQGYNEQFF
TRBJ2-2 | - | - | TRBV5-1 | TGCGCCAGCAGCTTGGAATCTTCCACCGGGGAGCTGTTTTTT | CASSLESSTGELFF
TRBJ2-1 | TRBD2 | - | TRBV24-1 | TGTGCCACCAGTGGACTAGCGGGGGGGGCCCAGTTCTTC | CATSGLAGGAQFF
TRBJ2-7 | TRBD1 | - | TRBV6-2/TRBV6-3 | TGTGCCAGCCGTTCGGGACAGTACCAAGCTGAGCAGTACTTC | CASRSGQYQAEQYF
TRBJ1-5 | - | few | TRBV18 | TGTGCCAGCTCAACCCAGGCGGGTGAGCCCCAGCATTTT | CASSTQAGEPQHF
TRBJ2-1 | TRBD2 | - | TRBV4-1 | TGCGCCAGCAGCCTAACTAGCGGGAGTATAAATGAGCAGTTCTTC | CASSLTSGSINEQFF
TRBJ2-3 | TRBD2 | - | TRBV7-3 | TGTGCCAGCAGCTTAGGTCTAGCGGGAGGTTCTGCAGATACGCAGTATTTT | CASSLGLAGGSADTQYF
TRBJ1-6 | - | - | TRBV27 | TGTGCCCCCAGCCGAGGGGGTCGTAATTCACCCCTCCACTTT | CAPSRGGRNSPLHF
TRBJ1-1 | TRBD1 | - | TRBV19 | TGTGCCAGTAGGGGACAGGGGAACACTGAAGCTTTCTTT | CASRGQGNTEAFF
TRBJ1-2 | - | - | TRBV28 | TGTGCCAGCACCGCCAGACAGGTGGGCTACACCTTC | CASTARQVGYTF
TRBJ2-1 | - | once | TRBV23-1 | TGCGCCAGCAGTCATATTTCAGGTGTTAGCGCGAGCTCCTACAATGAGCAGTTCTTC | CASSHISGVSASSYNEQFF
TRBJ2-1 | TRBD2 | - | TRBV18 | TGTGCCAGCTCGCTATCGCCCGGGACTAGGTCCAATGAGCAGTTCTTC | CASSLSPGTRSNEQFF
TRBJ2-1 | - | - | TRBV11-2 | TGTGCCAGCAAGAGCGGCGCCTACAATGAGCAGTTCTTC | CASKSGAYNEQFF
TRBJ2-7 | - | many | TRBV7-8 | TGTGCCAGCAGCCAGACCGGGTCGAGCTCCTACGAGCAGTACTTC | CASSQTGSSSYEQYF
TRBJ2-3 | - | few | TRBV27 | TGTGCCAGCAGTTGGACGGGAGGCACAGATACGCAGTATTTT | CASSWTGGTDTQYF
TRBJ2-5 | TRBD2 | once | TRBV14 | TGCGCCAGCAGCCAAGGGACTATTACGTGGGAGACCCAGTACTTC | CASSQGTITWETQYF
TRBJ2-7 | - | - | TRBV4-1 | TGCGCCAGCAGCCTACTACCGGGAGGGGGCCCGGGGTACGAGCAGTACTTC | CASSLLPGGGPGYEQYF
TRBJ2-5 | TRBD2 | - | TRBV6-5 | TGTGCCAGCAGTTACAACGGGGGGTTGGGGACCCAGTACTTC | CASSYNGGLGTQYF
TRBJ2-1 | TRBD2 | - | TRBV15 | TGTGCCACCACCAACGAAATAGCGGGCGGATACAATGAGCAGTTCTTC | CATTNEIAGGYNEQFF
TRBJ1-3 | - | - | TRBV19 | TGTGCCAGTCTATCGGCGGGGAACACCATATATTTT | CASLSAGNTIYF
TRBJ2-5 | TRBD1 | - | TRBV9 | TGTGCCAGCAGCGCACGACAGGGCCGAGAGACCCAGTACTTC | CASSARQGRETQYF
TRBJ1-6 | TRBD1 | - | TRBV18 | TGTGCCAGCTCAGCCTCGTCAACAGGGGGCTTTTCACCCCTCCACTTT | CASSASSTGGFSPLHF
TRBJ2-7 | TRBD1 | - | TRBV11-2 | TGTGCCAGCAGCTTCCAGGGGGTACCTACCTACGAGCAGTACTTC | CASSFQGVPTYEQYF
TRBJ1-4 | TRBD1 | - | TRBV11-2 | TGTGCCAGCAGCTTAGATTTTGTCAGGGGGACCAATAATGAAAAACTGTTTTTT | CASSLDFVRGTNNEKLFF